The source of this TCR beta chain is a study of Graves' ophthalmopathy and Graves' hyperthyroidism. The CDR3 runs to 16 residues. Germline V CDR1 and CDR2: DFQATT, SNEGSKA (reference sequence). V was pared by 4 bases and J by 2 bases, with 21 bases between. Transcripts of RNA were the source for amplifying TCR beta CDR3 regions. First-round RT-PCR employed HTBI primers, with a second-round multiplex PCR after it. A single record per CDR3 protein comes from TCRdb applying MiXCR to the multiplex PCR reads. The table records 740,000 or so distinct CDR3 sequences, around 40% of them present only once. V and J are TRBV20-1 and TRBJ2-7, with D possibly TRBD1 on 7 matching bases. Sequenced material: peripheral blood. This clonotype was sampled from an adult man with Graves' ophthalmopathy. The CDR3 sequence is CSATEVAGGSPYEQYF. CDR3 DNA sequence: TGCAGTGCTACCGAGGTGGCAGGGGGGTCTCCCTACGAGCAGTACTTC.